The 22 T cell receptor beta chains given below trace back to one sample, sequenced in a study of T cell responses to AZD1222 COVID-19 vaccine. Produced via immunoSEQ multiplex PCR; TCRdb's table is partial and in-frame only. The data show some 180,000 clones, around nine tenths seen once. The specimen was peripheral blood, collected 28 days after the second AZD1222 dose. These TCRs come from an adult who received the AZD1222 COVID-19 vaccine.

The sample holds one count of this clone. The CDR3 loop is CASSLLVADTQYF. CDR3 coding DNA: TGTGCCAGCAGCTTGTTGGTAGCGGATACGCAGTATTTT. This rearrangement joins TRBV5-6 to TRBJ2-3, with a possible D match to TRBD2 (5 bases). Germline V CDR1 and CDR2: SGHDT, YYEEEE. The V end lost 1 base, the J end lost 6 bases, and 9 bases lay between the germline ends. This CDR3 is built from 13 residues.

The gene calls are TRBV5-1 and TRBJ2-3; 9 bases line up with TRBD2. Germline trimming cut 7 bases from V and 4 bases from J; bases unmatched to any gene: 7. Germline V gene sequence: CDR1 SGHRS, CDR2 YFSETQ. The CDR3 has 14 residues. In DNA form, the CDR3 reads TGCGCCAGCGGGTCTAGCGGGATATCAGATACGCAGTATTTT. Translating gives CASGSSGISDTQYF.

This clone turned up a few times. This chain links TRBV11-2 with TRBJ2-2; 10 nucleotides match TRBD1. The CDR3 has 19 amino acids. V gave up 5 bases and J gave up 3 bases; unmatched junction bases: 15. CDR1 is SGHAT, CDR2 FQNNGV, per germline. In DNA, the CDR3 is TGTGCCAGCAGCCCTATCCAGGGACAGGGGTTTTATGACACCGGGGAGCTGTTTTTT. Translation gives CASSPIQGQGFYDTGELFF.

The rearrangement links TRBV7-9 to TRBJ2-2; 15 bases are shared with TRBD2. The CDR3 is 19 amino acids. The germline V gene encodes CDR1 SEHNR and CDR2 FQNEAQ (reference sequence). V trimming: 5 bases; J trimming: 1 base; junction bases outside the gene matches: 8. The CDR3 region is CASSLPGLAGGWNTGELFF. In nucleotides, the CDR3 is TGTGCCAGCAGCCTACCGGGACTAGCGGGGGGCTGGAACACCGGGGAGCTGTTTTTT.

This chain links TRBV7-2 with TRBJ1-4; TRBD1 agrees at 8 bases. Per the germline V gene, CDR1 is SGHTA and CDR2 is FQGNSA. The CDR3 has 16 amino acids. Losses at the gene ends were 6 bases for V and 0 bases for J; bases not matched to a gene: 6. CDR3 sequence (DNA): TGTGCCAGCAGACGAACAGGGGGTACAACTAATGAAAAACTGTTTTTT. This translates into CASRRTGGTTNEKLFF.

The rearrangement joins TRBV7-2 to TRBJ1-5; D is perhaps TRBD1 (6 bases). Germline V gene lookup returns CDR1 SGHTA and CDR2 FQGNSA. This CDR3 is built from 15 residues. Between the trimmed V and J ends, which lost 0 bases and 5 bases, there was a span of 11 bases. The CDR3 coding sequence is TGTGCCAGCAGCTTAGCCGGGACACCTTATCAGCCCCAGCATTTT. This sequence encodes CASSLAGTPYQPQHF. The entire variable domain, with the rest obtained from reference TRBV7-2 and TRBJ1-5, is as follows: GAGVSQSPSNKVTEKGKDVELRCDPISGHTALYWYRQSLGQGLEFLIYFQGNSAPDKSGLPSDRFSAERTGGSVSTLTIQRTQQEDSAVYLCASSLAGTPYQPQHFGDGTRLSIL.

In DNA, the CDR3 is TGTGCCAGCAGCGCTCGGACAAAGTTGGATGAGCAGTTCTTC. This codes for CASSARTKLDEQFF. The chain uses TRBV11-2 and TRBJ2-1; tentative D call: TRBD1 (5 bases). The CDR3 has 14 amino acids. With 5 bases removed from V and 8 bases from J, the gap between germline ends came to 16 bases. Germline values: CDR1 SGHAT, CDR2 FQNNGV.

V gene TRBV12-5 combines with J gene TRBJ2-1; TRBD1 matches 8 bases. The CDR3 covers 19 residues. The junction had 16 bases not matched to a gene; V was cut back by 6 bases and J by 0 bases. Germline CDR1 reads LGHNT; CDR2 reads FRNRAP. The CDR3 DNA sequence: TGTGCTAGTGGCCGTCCTTTACCGGGACAGGATCTCTCCTACAATGAGCAGTTCTTC. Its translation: CASGRPLPGQDLSYNEQFF. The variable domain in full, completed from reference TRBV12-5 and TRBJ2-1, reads DARVTQTPRHKVTEMGQEVTMRCQPILGHNTVFWYRQTMMQGLELLAYFRNRAPLDDSGMPKDRFSAEMPDATLATLKIQPSEPRDSAVYFCASGRPLPGQDLSYNEQFFGPGTRLTVL.

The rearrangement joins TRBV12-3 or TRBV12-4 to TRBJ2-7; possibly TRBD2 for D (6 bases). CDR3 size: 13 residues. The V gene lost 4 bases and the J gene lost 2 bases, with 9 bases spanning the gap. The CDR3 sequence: CASSWGGAYEQYF. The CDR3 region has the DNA TGTGCCAGCAGTTGGGGAGGAGCCTACGAGCAGTACTTC.

The CDR3 spells CASSSGLADLRGELFF. CDR3 bases: TGCGCCAGCAGCTCAGGACTAGCGGACCTGCGAGGGGAGCTGTTTTTT. The V and J genes are TRBV5-1 and TRBJ2-2, with TRBD2 identical over 10 bases. Germline CDR1 is SGHRS and CDR2 is YFSETQ. The CDR3 length is 16 residues. The ends lost 3 bases at V and 8 bases at J; junction bases unmatched: 10. Together with reference TRBV5-1 and TRBJ2-2, the CDR3 gives the full variable domain: KAGVTQTPRYLIKTRGQQVTLSCSPISGHRSVSWYQQTPGQGLQFLFEYFSETQRNKGNFPGRFSGRQFSNSRSEMNVSTLELGDSALYLCASSSGLADLRGELFFGEGSRLTVL.

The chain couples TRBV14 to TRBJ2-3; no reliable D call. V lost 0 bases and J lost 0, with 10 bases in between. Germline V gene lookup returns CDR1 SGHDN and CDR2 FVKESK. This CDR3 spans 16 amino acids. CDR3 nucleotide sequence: TGTGCCAGCAGCCAAGATTTCACAGCTAGCACAGATACGCAGTATTTT. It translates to CASSQDFTASTDTQYF.

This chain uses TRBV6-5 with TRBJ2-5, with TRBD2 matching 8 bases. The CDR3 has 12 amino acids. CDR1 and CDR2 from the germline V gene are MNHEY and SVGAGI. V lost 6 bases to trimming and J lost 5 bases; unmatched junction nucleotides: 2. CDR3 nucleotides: TGTGCCAGCAGCGGGGGGGCGGAGACCCAGTACTTC. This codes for CASSGGAETQYF.

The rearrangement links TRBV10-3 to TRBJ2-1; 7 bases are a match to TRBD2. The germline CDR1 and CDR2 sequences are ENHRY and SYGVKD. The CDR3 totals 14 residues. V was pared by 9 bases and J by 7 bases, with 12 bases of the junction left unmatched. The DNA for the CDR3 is TGTGCCATTTCCGGCTGGGTGGGGGGGAATGAGCAGTTCTTC. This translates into CAISGWVGGNEQFF.

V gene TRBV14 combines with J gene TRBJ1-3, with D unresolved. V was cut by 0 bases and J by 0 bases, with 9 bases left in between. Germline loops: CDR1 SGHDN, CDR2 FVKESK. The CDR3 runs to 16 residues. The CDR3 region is CASSQERGSSGNTIYF. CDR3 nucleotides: TGTGCCAGCAGCCAAGAACGAGGATCCTCTGGAAACACCATATATTTT.

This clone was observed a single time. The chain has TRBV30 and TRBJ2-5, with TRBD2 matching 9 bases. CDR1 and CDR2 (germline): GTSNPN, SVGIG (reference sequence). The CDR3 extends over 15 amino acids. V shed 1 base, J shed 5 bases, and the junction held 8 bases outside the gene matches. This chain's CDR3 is CAWSAQRGALETQYF. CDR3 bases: TGTGCCTGGAGTGCGCAGCGGGGGGCCCTGGAGACCCAGTACTTC.

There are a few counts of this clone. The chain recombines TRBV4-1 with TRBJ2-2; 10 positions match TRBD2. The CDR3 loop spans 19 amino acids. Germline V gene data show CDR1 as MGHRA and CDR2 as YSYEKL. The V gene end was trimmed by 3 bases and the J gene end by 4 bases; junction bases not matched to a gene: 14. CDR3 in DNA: TGCGCCAGCAGCCACCCACCATGGGTAGCGGGGGGCGGCACCGGGGAGCTGTTTTTT. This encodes CASSHPPWVAGGGTGELFF.

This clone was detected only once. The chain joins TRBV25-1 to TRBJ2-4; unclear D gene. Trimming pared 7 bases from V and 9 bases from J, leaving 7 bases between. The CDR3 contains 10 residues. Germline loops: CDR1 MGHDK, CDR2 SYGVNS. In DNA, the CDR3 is TGTGCCAGCAAGGGAAGCATTCAGTACTTC. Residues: CASKGSIQYF.

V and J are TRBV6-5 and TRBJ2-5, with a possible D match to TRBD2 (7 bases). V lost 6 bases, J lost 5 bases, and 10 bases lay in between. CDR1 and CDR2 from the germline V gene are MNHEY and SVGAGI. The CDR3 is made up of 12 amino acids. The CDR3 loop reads CASRRGGETQYF. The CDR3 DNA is TGTGCCAGCAGGAGGGGGGGCGAGACCCAGTACTTC.

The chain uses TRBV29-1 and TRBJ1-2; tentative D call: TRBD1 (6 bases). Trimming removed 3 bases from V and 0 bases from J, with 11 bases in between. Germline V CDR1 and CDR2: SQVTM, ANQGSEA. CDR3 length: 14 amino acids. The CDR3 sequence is CSVEPWDTNYGYTF. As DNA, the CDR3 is TGCAGCGTTGAGCCCTGGGACACTAACTATGGCTACACCTTC.

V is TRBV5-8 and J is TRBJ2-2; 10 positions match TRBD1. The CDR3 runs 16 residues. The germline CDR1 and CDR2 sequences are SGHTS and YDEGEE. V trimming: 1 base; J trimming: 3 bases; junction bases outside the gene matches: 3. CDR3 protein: CASSLPGQGDTGELFF. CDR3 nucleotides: TGTGCCAGCAGCTTGCCCGGACAGGGGGACACCGGGGAGCTGTTTTTT.

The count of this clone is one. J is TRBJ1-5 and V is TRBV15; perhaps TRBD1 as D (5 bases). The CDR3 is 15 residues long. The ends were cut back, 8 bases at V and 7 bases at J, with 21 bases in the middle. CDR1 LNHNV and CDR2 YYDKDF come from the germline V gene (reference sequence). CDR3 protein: CATGDRRDGNQPQHF. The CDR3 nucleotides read TGTGCCACCGGGGACCGGAGGGATGGGAACCAGCCCCAGCATTTT.

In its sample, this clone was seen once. The CDR3 coding sequence is TGTGCCAGCAGTTTATCGATAAAGTGGGACACTGAAGCTTTCTTT. Translating gives CASSLSIKWDTEAFF. The chain links TRBV27 to TRBJ1-1, with D unresolved. Trimming removed 0 bases from V and 3 bases from J, with 11 bases in between. CDR3 length equals 15 residues. Germline V gives CDR1 MNHEY, CDR2 SMNVEV (reference sequence).